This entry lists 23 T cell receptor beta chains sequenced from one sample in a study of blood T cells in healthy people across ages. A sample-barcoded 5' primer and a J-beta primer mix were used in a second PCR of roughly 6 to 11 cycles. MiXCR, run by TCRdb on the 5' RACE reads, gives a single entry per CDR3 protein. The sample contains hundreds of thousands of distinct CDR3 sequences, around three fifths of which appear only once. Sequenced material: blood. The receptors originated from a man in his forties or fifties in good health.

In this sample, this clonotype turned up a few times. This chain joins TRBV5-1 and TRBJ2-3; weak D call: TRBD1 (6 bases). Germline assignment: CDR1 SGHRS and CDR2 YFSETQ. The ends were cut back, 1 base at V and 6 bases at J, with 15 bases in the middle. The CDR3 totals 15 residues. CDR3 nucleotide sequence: TGCGCCAGCAGCTTGAGATCTGGGGGCAAGGATACGCAGTATTTT. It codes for CASSLRSGGKDTQYF.

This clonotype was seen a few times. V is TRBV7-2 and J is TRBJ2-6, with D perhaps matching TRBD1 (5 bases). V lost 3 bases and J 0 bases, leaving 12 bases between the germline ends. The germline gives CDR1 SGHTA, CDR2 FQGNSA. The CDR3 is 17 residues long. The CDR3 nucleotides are TGTGCCAGCAGCTTTGGCAGGGCGAGCTCTGGGGCCAACGTCCTGACTTTC. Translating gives CASSFGRASSGANVLTF.

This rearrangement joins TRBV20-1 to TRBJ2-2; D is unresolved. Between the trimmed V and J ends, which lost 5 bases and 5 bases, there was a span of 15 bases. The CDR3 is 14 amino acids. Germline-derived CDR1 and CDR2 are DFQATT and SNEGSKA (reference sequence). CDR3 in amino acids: CSADPASGTGELFF. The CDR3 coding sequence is TGCAGTGCTGACCCGGCCTCTGGGACCGGGGAGCTGTTTTTT.

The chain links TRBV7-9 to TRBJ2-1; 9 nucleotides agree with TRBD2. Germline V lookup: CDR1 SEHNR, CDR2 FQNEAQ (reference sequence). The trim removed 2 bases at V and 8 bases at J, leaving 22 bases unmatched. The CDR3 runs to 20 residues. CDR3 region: CASSLKRAVAREGLPDEQFF. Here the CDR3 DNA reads TGTGCCAGCAGCTTAAAGAGGGCGGTGGCGCGGGAGGGCCTTCCCGATGAGCAGTTCTTC.

CDR3 loop: CSAIIRGSYNEQFF. CDR3 sequence (DNA): TGCAGTGCTATTATCCGAGGGTCCTACAATGAGCAGTTCTTC. The chain joins TRBV20-1 to TRBJ2-1; weak D call: TRBD2 (5 bases). The germline CDR1 and CDR2 sequences are DFQATT and SNEGSKA (reference sequence). CDR3 length: 14 amino acids. V was shortened by 4 bases and J by 1 base, with 11 bases between the two germline ends.

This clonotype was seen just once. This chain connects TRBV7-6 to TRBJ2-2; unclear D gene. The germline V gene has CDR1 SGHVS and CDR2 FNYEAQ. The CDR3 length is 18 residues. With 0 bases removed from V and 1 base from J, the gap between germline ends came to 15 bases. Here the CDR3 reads CASSLAMSMILNTGELFF. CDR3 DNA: TGTGCCAGCAGCTTAGCCATGAGTATGATTTTGAACACCGGGGAGCTGTTTTTT. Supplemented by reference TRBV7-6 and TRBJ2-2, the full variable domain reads GAGVSQSPRYKVTKRGQDVALRCDPISGHVSLYWYRQALGQGPEFLTYFNYEAQQDKSGLPNDRFSAERPEGSISTLTIQRTEQRDSAMYRCASSLAMSMILNTGELFFGEGSRLTVL.

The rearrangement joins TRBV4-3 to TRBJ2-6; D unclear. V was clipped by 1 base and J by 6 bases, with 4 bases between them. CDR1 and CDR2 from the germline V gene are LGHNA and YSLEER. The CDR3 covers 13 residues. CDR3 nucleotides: TGCGCCAGCAGCCAAGTATTGGCCAACGTCCTGACTTTC. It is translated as CASSQVLANVLTF.

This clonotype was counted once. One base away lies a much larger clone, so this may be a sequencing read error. The CDR3 nucleotides are TGCAGTGCTAGAGGCGACAGGGCAGACTACGAGCAGTACTTC. It translates to CSARGDRADYEQYF. The J gene is TRBJ2-7, the V gene TRBV20-1, with 7 positions matching TRBD1. The germline V gene has CDR1 DFQATT and CDR2 SNEGSKA (reference sequence). Unmatched junction bases numbered 6, after V lost 1 base and J lost 3 bases. The CDR3 loop spans 14 amino acids.

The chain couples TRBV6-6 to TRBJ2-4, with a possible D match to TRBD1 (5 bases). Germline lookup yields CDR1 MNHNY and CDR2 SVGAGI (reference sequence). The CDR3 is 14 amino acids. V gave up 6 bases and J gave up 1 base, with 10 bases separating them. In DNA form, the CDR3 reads TGTGCCAGCAGCTCACACAGGGCCAAAAACATTCAGTACTTC. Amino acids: CASSSHRAKNIQYF.

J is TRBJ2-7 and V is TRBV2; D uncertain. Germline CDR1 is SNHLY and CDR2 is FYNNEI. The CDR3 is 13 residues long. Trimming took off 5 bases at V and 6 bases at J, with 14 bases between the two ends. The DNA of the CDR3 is TGTGCCAGCAGTTCTGAGCGAGAAACCGAGCAGTACTTC. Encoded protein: CASSSERETEQYF.

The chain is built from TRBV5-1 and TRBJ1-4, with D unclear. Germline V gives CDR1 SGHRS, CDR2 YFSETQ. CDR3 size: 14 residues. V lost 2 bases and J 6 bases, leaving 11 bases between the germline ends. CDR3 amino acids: CASSFSVDDEKLFF. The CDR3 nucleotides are TGCGCCAGCAGCTTTTCGGTCGATGATGAAAAACTGTTTTTT.

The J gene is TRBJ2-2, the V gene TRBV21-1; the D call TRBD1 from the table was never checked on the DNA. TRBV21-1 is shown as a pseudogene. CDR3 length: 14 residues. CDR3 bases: TGTGCCGGCGGGGACACCGCGAACACCGGGGAGCTGTTTTTT. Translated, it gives CAGGDTANTGELFF.

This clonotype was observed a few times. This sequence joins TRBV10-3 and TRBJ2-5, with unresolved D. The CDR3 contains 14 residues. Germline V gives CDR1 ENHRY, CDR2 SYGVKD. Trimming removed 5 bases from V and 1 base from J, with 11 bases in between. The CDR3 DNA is TGTGCCATCAGTCACGACGGCAGCCAAGAGACCCAGTACTTC. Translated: CAISHDGSQETQYF.

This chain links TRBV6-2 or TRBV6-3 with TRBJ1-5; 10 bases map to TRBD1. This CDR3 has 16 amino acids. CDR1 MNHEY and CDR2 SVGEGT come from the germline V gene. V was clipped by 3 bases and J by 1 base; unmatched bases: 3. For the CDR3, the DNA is TGTGCCAGCAGTTATTTGGGACAGGGGAGCAATCAGCCCCAGCATTTT. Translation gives CASSYLGQGSNQPQHF.

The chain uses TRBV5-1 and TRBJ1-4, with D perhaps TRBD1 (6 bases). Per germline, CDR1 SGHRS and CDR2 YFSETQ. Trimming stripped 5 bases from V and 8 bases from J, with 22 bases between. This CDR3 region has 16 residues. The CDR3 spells CASRLGRAGVGEKLFF. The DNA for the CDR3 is TGCGCCAGCAGACTTGGGAGGGCAGGGGTAGGCGAAAAACTGTTTTTT.

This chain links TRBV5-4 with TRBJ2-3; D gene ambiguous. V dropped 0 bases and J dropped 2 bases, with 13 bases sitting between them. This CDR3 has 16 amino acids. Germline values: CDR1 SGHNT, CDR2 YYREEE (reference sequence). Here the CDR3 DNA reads TGTGCCAGCAGCTTGGGGGTGGGAACAGACACAGATACGCAGTATTTT. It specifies CASSLGVGTDTDTQYF.

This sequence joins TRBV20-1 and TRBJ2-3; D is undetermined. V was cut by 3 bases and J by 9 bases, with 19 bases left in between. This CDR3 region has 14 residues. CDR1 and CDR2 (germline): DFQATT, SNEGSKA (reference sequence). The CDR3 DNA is TGCAGTGCTAGGGACCCTGTAGGAAGTGGCACGCAGTATTTT. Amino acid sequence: CSARDPVGSGTQYF.

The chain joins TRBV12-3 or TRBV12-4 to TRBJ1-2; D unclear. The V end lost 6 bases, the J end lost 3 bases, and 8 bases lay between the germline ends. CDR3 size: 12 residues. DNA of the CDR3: TGTGCCAGCAGGTTAAGTGACTATGGCTACACCTTC. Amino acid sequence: CASRLSDYGYTF.

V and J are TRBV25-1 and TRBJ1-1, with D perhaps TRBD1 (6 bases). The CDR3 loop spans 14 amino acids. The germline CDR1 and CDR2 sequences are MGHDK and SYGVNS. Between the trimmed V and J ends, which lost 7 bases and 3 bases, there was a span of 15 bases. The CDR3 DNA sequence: TGTGCCAGCAATCGGGGGGGCTGGCACACTGAAGCTTTCTTT. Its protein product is CASNRGGWHTEAFF.

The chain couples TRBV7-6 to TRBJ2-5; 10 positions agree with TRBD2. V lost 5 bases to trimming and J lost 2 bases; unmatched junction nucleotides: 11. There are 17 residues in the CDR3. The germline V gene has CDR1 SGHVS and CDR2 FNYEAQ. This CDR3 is CASSRRIGLAVQETQYF. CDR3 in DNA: TGTGCCAGCAGCCGCCGGATTGGACTAGCGGTTCAAGAGACCCAGTACTTC.

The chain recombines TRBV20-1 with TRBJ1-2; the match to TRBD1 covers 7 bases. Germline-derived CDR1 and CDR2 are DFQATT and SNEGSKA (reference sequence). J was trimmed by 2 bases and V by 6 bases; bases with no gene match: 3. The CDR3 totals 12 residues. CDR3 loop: CSAPQGNYGYTF. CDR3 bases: TGCAGTGCCCCACAGGGGAACTATGGCTACACCTTC.

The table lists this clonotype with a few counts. CDR3: CAISESGPGRETQYF. In nucleotides, the CDR3 is TGTGCCATCAGTGAGTCGGGACCCGGTCGTGAGACCCAGTACTTC. The rearrangement joins TRBV10-3 to TRBJ2-5; TRBD1 or TRBD2 may be the D gene (5 bases each). Trimming left V 0 bases short and J 5 bases short, with 13 bases between. This CDR3 spans 15 amino acids. CDR1 is ENHRY and CDR2 is SYGVKD in the germline V gene.

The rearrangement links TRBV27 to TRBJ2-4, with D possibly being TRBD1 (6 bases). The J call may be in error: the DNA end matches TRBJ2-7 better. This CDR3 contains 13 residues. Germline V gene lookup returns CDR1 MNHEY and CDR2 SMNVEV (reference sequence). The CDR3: CASSVAPGVEQYF. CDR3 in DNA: TGTGCCAGCAGTGTAGCCCCAGGGGTCGAGCAGTACTTC.